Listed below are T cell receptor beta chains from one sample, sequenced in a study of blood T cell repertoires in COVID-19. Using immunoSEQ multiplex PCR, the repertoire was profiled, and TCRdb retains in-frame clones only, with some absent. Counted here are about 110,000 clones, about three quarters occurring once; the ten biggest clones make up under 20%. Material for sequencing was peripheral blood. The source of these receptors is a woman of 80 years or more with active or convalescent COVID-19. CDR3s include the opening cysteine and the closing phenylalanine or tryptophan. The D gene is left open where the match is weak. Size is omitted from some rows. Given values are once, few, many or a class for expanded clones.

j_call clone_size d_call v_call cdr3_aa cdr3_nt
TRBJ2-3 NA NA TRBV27 CASSLKGRDTQYF TGTGCCAGCAGTTTAAAGGGGCGGGATACGCAGTATTTT
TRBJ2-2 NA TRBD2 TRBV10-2 CASRGLAGIWAGELFF TGCGCCAGCAGGGGACTAGCGGGAATCTGGGCCGGGGAGCTGTTTTTT
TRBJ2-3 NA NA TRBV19 CASSLGITTDTQYF TGTGCCAGTAGTTTGGGCATCACCACAGATACGCAGTATTTT
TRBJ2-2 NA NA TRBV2 CASSWTENTGELFF TGTGCCAGCAGTTGGACAGAGAACACCGGGGAGCTGTTTTTT
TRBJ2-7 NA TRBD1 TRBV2 CASLLRDRGDYEQYF TGTGCCAGCCTCCTTCGAGACAGGGGAGACTACGAGCAGTACTTC
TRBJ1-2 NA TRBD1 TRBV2 CASTITTRTGEGYTF TGTGCCAGCACAATCACTACTAGGACAGGGGAAGGCTACACCTTC
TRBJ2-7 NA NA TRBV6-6 CASSYSSGGVEQYF TGTGCCAGCAGTTACTCGAGCGGAGGGGTCGAGCAGTACTTC
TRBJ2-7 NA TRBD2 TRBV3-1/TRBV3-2 CASSQDRLAGVREQYF TGTGCCAGCAGCCAAGATCGACTAGCGGGAGTTCGGGAGCAGTACTTC
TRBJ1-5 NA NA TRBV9 CASSAGRGNQPQHF TGTGCCAGCAGCGCTGGTCGCGGCAATCAGCCCCAGCATTTT
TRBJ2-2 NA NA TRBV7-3 CASSLIGGTNTGELFF TGTGCCAGCAGCTTAATAGGCGGGACGAACACCGGGGAGCTGTTTTTT
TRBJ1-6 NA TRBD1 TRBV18 CASSQSWDRGSSPLHF TGTGCCAGCTCACAAAGCTGGGACAGGGGTTCTTCACCCCTCCACTTT
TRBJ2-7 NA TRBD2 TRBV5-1 CASSLASGSIYEQYF TGCGCCAGCAGCTTGGCTAGCGGGAGCATCTACGAGCAGTACTTC
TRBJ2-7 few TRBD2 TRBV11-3 CASSLEGGSSYEQYF TGTGCCAGCAGCTTAGAGGGCGGGAGCTCCTACGAGCAGTACTTC
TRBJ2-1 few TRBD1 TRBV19 CASSRTGSDEQFF TGTGCCAGTAGTAGGACAGGGAGCGATGAGCAGTTCTTC
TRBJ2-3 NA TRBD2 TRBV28 CASSSNSGSADTQYF TGTGCCAGCAGTTCCAACAGCGGGAGCGCAGATACGCAGTATTTT
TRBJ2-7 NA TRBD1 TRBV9 CASSVAVGTGSVWVEQYF TGTGCCAGCAGCGTAGCCGTCGGGACAGGGAGTGTGTGGGTCGAGCAGTACTTC
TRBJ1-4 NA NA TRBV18 CASSLAMTALATNEKLFF TGTGCCAGCTCACTCGCCATGACAGCCCTAGCAACTAATGAAAAACTGTTTTTT